The 27 T cell receptor beta chains below come from one sample, sequenced in a study of a mutant IDH1 vaccine in newly diagnosed glioma. TCRdb keeps only in-frame clones here, not all; method: immunoSEQ multiplex PCR. Seen here are roughly 35,000 clones, approximately 90% observed once, and the top ten hold 4.8%. Time point specified: baseline, week 1 (first vaccination visit). Treatment in this sample: pre-vaccination baseline after standard-of-care therapy. The sample here was PBMCs, taken from a glioma patient treated with radiotherapy, temozolomide or both. These receptors were taken from a woman in her thirties or forties with glioma.

The rearrangement links TRBV28 to TRBJ2-7, with 7 bases identical to TRBD2. This CDR3 contains 13 residues. V shed 5 bases and J 4 bases; nucleotides not matched to a gene: 5. Germline loops: CDR1 MDHEN, CDR2 SYDVKM. The CDR3 coding sequence is TGTGCCAGCAGTCTGACTAGCAGATACGAGCAGTACTTC. Residues: CASSLTSRYEQYF.

This clone came up once. The V gene is TRBV5-6, the J gene TRBJ1-1, with D uncertain. CDR1 SGHDT and CDR2 YYEEEE come from the germline V gene. The CDR3 spans 12 residues. Trimming left V 4 bases short and J 5 bases short, with 9 bases between. In DNA, the CDR3 is TGTGCCAGCAGCCCGGGAGGGACTGAAGCTTTCTTT. It encodes CASSPGGTEAFF.

This clone was found a few times. The junction shows a germline mismatch at one end, possibly a read error. This rearrangement joins TRBV5-4 to TRBJ1-4, with a weak D call TRBD1 (5 bases). The CDR3 sequence is 14 residues long. Looked up from germline, CDR1 is SGHNT and CDR2 is YYREEE (reference sequence). CDR3 amino acids: CASSLGGSKEKLFF. The CDR3 coding sequence is TGTGCCAGCAGCTTGGGGGGCTCTAAGGAAAAACTGTTTTTT.

The CDR3: CASSPPTGITEAFF. CDR3 in DNA: TGTGCCAGCAGCCCCCCGACAGGAATTACTGAAGCTTTCTTT. The chain employs TRBV6-5 and TRBJ1-1; D possibly corresponds to TRBD1 (6 bases). This CDR3 spans 14 amino acids. The V end was cut by 6 bases, the J end by 5 bases, with 16 bases between. The germline gives CDR1 MNHEY, CDR2 SVGAGI.

This clone was recorded once. The rearrangement links TRBV9 to TRBJ2-2, with D possibly TRBD1 on 5 matching bases. Deletions cut 0 bases from V and 6 bases from J, with 9 bases between. The CDR3 contains 14 residues. Germline-derived CDR1 and CDR2 are SGDLS and YYNGEE. CDR3 sequence reads: CASSVVQDAGELFF. CDR3 coding DNA: TGTGCCAGCAGCGTAGTACAGGATGCCGGGGAGCTGTTTTTT.

This chain joins TRBV5-6 and TRBJ2-5; 7 bases are shared with TRBD2. Germline CDR1 reads SGHDT; CDR2 reads YYEEEE. The CDR3 contains 16 residues. Trimming at V came to 0 bases and at J to 2 bases, leaving 7 bases not matched to a gene. The CDR3 is CASSLGGGAGQETQYF. The CDR3 DNA reads TGTGCCAGCAGCTTGGGGGGCGGAGCGGGGCAAGAGACCCAGTACTTC.

This chain's CDR3 is CASSLALRGQGSYEQYF. The CDR3 bases are TGCGCCAGCAGCTTGGCCCTCCGAGGGCAGGGCTCCTACGAGCAGTACTTC. This rearrangement joins TRBV5-1 to TRBJ2-7; D is tentatively TRBD1 or TRBD2 (5 bases each). The V end was cut by 0 bases, the J end by 0 bases, with 16 bases between. The CDR3 contains 17 residues. CDR1 and CDR2 (germline): SGHRS, YFSETQ.

Only one count was recorded for this clone. The chain recombines TRBV5-1 with TRBJ2-5; 12 bases fit TRBD2. The CDR3 sequence is 16 residues long. V shed 3 bases, J shed 1 base, and the junction held 4 bases outside the gene matches. Per germline, CDR1 SGHRS and CDR2 YFSETQ. This chain's CDR3 is CASSSGLAGLQETQYF. As DNA, the CDR3 is TGCGCCAGCAGCTCCGGACTAGCGGGACTCCAAGAGACCCAGTACTTC.

The rearrangement links TRBV18 to TRBJ2-5; D ambiguous. V was shortened by 3 bases and J by 10 bases, with 12 bases between the two germline ends. The CDR3 totals 12 residues. The germline gives CDR1 KGHSH, CDR2 LQKENI. The CDR3 loop is CASSPPVGDQYF. The CDR3 DNA follows: TGTGCCAGCTCACCCCCTGTTGGGGACCAGTACTTC.

This rearrangement joins TRBV11-2 to TRBJ1-1; tentative D call: TRBD1 (5 bases). The CDR3 is 14 amino acids. From germline, CDR1 is SGHAT and CDR2 FQNNGV. Trimming cost V 5 bases and J 5 bases, with 15 bases left between them. Here the CDR3 DNA reads TGTGCCAGCAGCCTAGGGGCGGGGCGGACTGAAGCTTTCTTT. As protein: CASSLGAGRTEAFF.

The chain couples TRBV7-9 to TRBJ2-3; D not resolved. V was cut by 4 bases and J by 2 bases, with 7 bases left in between. The CDR3 consists of 13 residues. The germline V gene encodes CDR1 SEHNR and CDR2 FQNEAQ (reference sequence). The CDR3 is CASSSPYTDTQYF. CDR3 coding DNA: TGTGCCAGCAGCTCTCCCTACACAGATACGCAGTATTTT. The whole variable domain, remainder taken from reference TRBV7-9 and TRBJ2-3, is DTGVSQNPRHKITKRGQNVTFRCDPISEHNRLYWYRQTLGQGPEFLTYFQNEAQLEKSRLLSDRFSAERPKGSFSTLEIQRTEQGDSAMYLCASSSPYTDTQYFGPGTRLTVL.

About this clone: The junction differs from germline at one of its ends, possibly a read error. The rearrangement joins TRBV6-1 to TRBJ1-2; D is unclear. This CDR3 is built from 12 residues. Germline values: CDR1 MNHNS, CDR2 SASEGT. CDR3 DNA sequence: TGTGCCAGCAGTGAAACGCAGACGGTTTCCCACTTC. Encoded protein: CASSETQTVSHF.

This clone was recorded a few times. The V and J genes are TRBV7-9 and TRBJ1-2; D gene ambiguous. Germline CDR1 is SEHNR and CDR2 is FQNEAQ (reference sequence). The ends were cut back, 1 base at V and 6 bases at J, with 12 bases in the middle. This CDR3 region has 14 residues. The CDR3 protein is CASSLGSGYDGYTF. CDR3 nucleotide sequence: TGTGCCAGCAGCTTAGGCTCGGGGTATGATGGCTACACCTTC. The full variable domain, rest sourced from reference TRBV7-9 and TRBJ1-2, is DTGVSQNPRHKITKRGQNVTFRCDPISEHNRLYWYRQTLGQGPEFLTYFQNEAQLEKSRLLSDRFSAERPKGSFSTLEIQRTEQGDSAMYLCASSLGSGYDGYTFGSGTRLTVV.

The chain recombines TRBV2 with TRBJ2-4, with 7 bases matching TRBD2. V shed 0 bases, J shed 3 bases, and the junction held 8 bases outside the gene matches. The CDR3 runs to 17 residues. CDR1 and CDR2 (germline): SNHLY, FYNNEI. The CDR3 nucleotides are TGTGCCAGCAGTGAAGCATCGGGGGGTTTTGGCAAAAACATTCAGTACTTC. It is translated as CASSEASGGFGKNIQYF.

V and J are TRBV30 and TRBJ1-5; D not certain. The V and J ends lost 0 bases and 6 bases respectively, with 6 bases between them. This CDR3 contains 12 residues. Germline CDR1 GTSNPN, CDR2 SVGIG (reference sequence). The CDR3 DNA follows: TGTGCCTGGAGTGTGCAGCGTCAGCCCCAGCATTTT. This gives the protein CAWSVQRQPQHF. Full variable domain (outside the CDR3, taken from reference TRBV30 and TRBJ1-5): SQTIHQWPATLVQPVGSPLSLECTVEGTSNPNLYWYRQAAGRGLQLLFYSVGIGQISSEVPQNLSASRPQDRQFILSSKKLLLSDSGFYLCAWSVQRQPQHFGDGTRLSIL.

The chain couples TRBV7-9 to TRBJ2-1; a possible D gene is TRBD1 (6 bases). V lost 5 bases to trimming and J lost 13 bases, with 21 bases between them. Looked up from germline, CDR1 is SEHNR and CDR2 is FQNEAQ (reference sequence). This CDR3 contains 14 residues. The CDR3: CASSPRRPWGTQFF. The CDR3, as DNA: TGTGCCAGCAGCCCCCGCCGGCCATGGGGGACACAGTTCTTC.

This clone appeared a few times. The chain links TRBV5-1 to TRBJ1-1, with TRBD1 matching over 7 bases. Germline assignment: CDR1 SGHRS and CDR2 YFSETQ. V was pared by 4 bases and J by 5 bases, with 5 bases of the junction left unmatched. There are 13 residues in the CDR3. The CDR3 loop is CASSPGGGTEAFF. The CDR3 bases are TGCGCCAGCAGCCCAGGGGGTGGGACTGAAGCTTTCTTT.

The chain combines TRBV6-6 with TRBJ1-5, with D perhaps matching TRBD1 (5 bases). V was trimmed by 6 bases and J by 3 bases, leaving 18 bases between them. CDR1 and CDR2 from the germline V gene are MNHNY and SVGAGI (reference sequence). The CDR3 runs to 16 residues. CDR3 nucleotides: TGTGCCAGCAGCCACGAGGGGAACCGTCCCAATCAGCCCCAGCATTTT. As protein: CASSHEGNRPNQPQHF.

The V gene is TRBV9, the J gene TRBJ2-5, with 8 bases identical to TRBD2. Germline V CDR1 and CDR2: SGDLS, YYNGEE. The CDR3 contains 14 residues. With 2 bases clipped from V and 5 bases from J, the junction kept 5 bases outside the gene matches. The DNA for the CDR3 is TGTGCCAGCAGCGTTCGGGGGGGCGGGGAGACCCAGTACTTC. Its protein product is CASSVRGGGETQYF.

The chain links TRBV7-2 to TRBJ2-7; a weak D match, TRBD2 (7 bases). V gave up 5 bases and J gave up 3 bases, with 14 bases separating them. The CDR3 totals 14 residues. Germline CDR1 is SGHTA and CDR2 is FQGNSA. CDR3 bases: TGTGCCAGCAGCCGGACTAGGGGGGGCTACGAGCAGTACTTC. Amino acid sequence: CASSRTRGGYEQYF.

This clone came up a few times. The CDR3 coding sequence is TGTGCCTGGAGTTCGGGGTCTCGACGGGAGGGAACTGAAGCTTTCTTT. Translation: CAWSSGSRREGTEAFF. The chain combines TRBV30 with TRBJ1-1; D gene uncertain. The CDR3 has 16 amino acids. Germline CDR1 and CDR2: GTSNPN and SVGIG (reference sequence). With 2 bases removed from V and 5 bases from J, the gap between germline ends came to 21 bases.

The chain links TRBV30 to TRBJ1-1; D gene uncertain. Trimming cost V 2 bases and J 4 bases, with 11 bases left between them. Germline V CDR1 and CDR2: GTSNPN, SVGIG (reference sequence). The CDR3 is 13 amino acids. The CDR3 sequence: CAWSLTEGTEAFF. The CDR3 nucleotides are TGTGCCTGGAGTTTAACAGAAGGCACTGAAGCTTTCTTT.

The genes are TRBV27 and TRBJ1-1; D is unresolved. Germline CDR1 reads MNHEY; CDR2 reads SMNVEV (reference sequence). This CDR3 region has 14 residues. V was pared by 4 bases and J by 11 bases, with 20 bases between. This CDR3 reads CASSSGFMRGAAFF. The CDR3 nucleotides are TGTGCCAGCAGTTCCGGGTTCATGCGAGGAGCGGCTTTCTTT.

The rearrangement joins TRBV18 to TRBJ1-4; no definite D call. Germline assignment: CDR1 KGHSH and CDR2 LQKENI. CDR3 length: 15 residues. Trimming cost V 3 bases and J 0 bases, with 8 bases left between them. CDR3 sequence: CASSPFPATNEKLFF. The CDR3 nucleotides read TGTGCCAGCTCACCGTTTCCCGCAACTAATGAAAAACTGTTTTTT.

The chain recombines TRBV4-2 with TRBJ1-3; no firm D call. Trimming removed 3 bases from V and 0 bases from J, with 15 bases in between. Per the germline V gene, CDR1 is LGHNA and CDR2 is YNFKEQ. This CDR3 has 17 amino acids. The CDR3 sequence: CASSHLGGRRSGNTIYF. In DNA, the CDR3 is TGTGCCAGCAGCCACTTAGGAGGAAGACGCTCTGGAAACACCATATATTTT.

This chain connects TRBV7-9 to TRBJ1-4, with TRBD1 matching 10 bases. The V gene end was trimmed by 1 base and the J gene end by 3 bases; junction bases not matched to a gene: 2. CDR3 length equals 16 residues. CDR1 and CDR2 (germline): SEHNR, FQNEAQ (reference sequence). The CDR3: CASSLGQGAANEKLFF. The CDR3 DNA sequence: TGTGCCAGCAGCTTAGGACAGGGGGCCGCTAATGAAAAACTGTTTTTT. The complete variable domain, with remaining parts taken from reference TRBV7-9 and TRBJ1-4, reads DTGVSQNPRHKITKRGQNVTFRCDPISEHNRLYWYRQTLGQGPEFLTYFQNEAQLEKSRLLSDRFSAERPKGSFSTLEIQRTEQGDSAMYLCASSLGQGAANEKLFFGSGTQLSVL.

The chain combines TRBV2 with TRBJ2-5, with 8 bases aligning to TRBD2. The CDR3 runs to 15 residues. Trimming took 7 bases from V and 5 from J; bases not matched to a gene: 12. Germline V gene data show CDR1 as SNHLY and CDR2 as FYNNEI. CDR3 in amino acids: CASNFGGGGLETQYF. In nucleotides, the CDR3 is TGTGCCAGCAACTTCGGGGGGGGTGGGCTTGAGACCCAGTACTTC.